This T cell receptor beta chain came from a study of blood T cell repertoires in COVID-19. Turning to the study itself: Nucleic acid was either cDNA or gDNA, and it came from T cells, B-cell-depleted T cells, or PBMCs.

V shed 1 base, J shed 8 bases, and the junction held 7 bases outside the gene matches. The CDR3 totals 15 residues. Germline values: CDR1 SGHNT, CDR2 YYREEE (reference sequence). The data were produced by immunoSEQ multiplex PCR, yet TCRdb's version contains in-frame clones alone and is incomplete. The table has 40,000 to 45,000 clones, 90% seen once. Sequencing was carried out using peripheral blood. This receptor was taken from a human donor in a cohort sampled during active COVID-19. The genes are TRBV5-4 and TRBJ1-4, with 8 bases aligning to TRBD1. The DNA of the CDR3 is TGTGCCAGCAGCTTGTCTGGGACAGGAAGCGAAAAACTGTTTTTT. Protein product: CASSLSGTGSEKLFF.